The T cell receptor beta chain described here comes from a study of blood T cells in healthy people across ages. V shed 2 bases, J shed 2 bases, and the junction held 6 bases outside the gene matches. Germline V gene data show CDR1 as LGHNA and CDR2 as YSLEER. The CDR3 has 15 residues. Study-wide findings and caveats: Compared with aged donors, long-lived donors showed fewer expanded clones, suggesting selection.

Combining a sample-barcoded 5' primer with a J-beta primer mix, a second PCR ran for roughly 7 to 12 cycles. TCRdb reprocessed the 5' RACE reads with MiXCR, giving one entry per CDR3 protein. This sample yields 780,000 or so distinct CDR3 sequences, of which more than 55% are seen a single time; around 24% belongs to the top ten. This clonotype was seen a handful of times. Its antigen is as yet unknown. The TCR comes from a man in his forties or fifties in good health. The chain links TRBV4-3 to TRBJ2-7; the match to TRBD1 covers 7 bases. The source material was blood. CDR3 bases: TGCGCCAGCAGCCAAAGGACAGGAATGACCTACGAGCAGTACTTC. Protein product: CASSQRTGMTYEQYF.